This T cell receptor (beta chain) comes out of a study of blood T cell repertoires in COVID-19. Across the whole study: Researchers got acute and convalescent COVID-19 samples from the United States, Italy and Spain. PBMCs, B-cell-depleted T cells, or T cells were the source of the cDNA or gDNA that made up the material.

The data were produced by immunoSEQ multiplex PCR, yet TCRdb's version contains in-frame clones alone and is incomplete. The sample holds hundreds of thousands of clones, about 80% seen once. The clonotype originates from a woman between 40 and 50 years old with active or convalescent COVID-19. The sequenced material came from peripheral blood.

CDR3 region: CASRPGQGALGDTQYF. CDR3 bases: TGTGCCAGCAGGCCGGGACAGGGGGCGTTGGGAGATACGCAGTATTTT. The chain combines TRBV28 with TRBJ2-3, with TRBD1 matching over 12 bases. V trimming: 6 bases; J trimming: 5 bases; junction bases outside the gene matches: 9. CDR1 is MDHEN, CDR2 SYDVKM, per germline. The CDR3 has 16 amino acids.